This TCR beta chain stems from a study of blood T cell repertoires in COVID-19. Study in general: Specimens from acute and convalescent COVID-19 originated in the United States, Italy and Spain. Sample material is recorded as cDNA or gDNA derived from T cells, B-cell-depleted T cells, or PBMCs.

Trimming at V came to 4 bases and at J to 5 bases, leaving 5 bases not matched to a gene. CDR1 is MNHNY and CDR2 is SVGAGI in the germline V gene (reference sequence). CDR3 length: 14 residues. As handled by the study authors: Estimation of nucleated cell counts relied on the amplification of reference gene primers. TCRdb's copy holds only in-frame clones and misses some; the assay was immunoSEQ multiplex PCR. The V and J calls and the clone size are those of that table, but D and trimming were determined from the DNA. The table includes some 120,000 clones, 70% to 90% detected once. The receptor comes from a human donor in a cohort sampled during active COVID-19. Sequenced sample: peripheral blood. This chain connects TRBV6-6 to TRBJ1-1; TRBD1 aligns across 9 bases. The CDR3 reads CASSWTGADTEAFF. CDR3 nucleotides: TGTGCCAGCAGTTGGACAGGGGCTGATACTGAAGCTTTCTTT.